Described below is a single T cell receptor beta chain sequence and its context. The record originates from a study of blood T cell repertoires in COVID-19. About the research overall: There were acute and convalescent COVID-19 samples, and they came from the United States, Italy and Spain. Sample material is recorded as cDNA or gDNA derived from T cells, B-cell-depleted T cells, or PBMCs.

Per the original data handling: Amplification of reference gene primers provided the estimated nucleated cell counts. Some clones are missing from TCRdb's copy, which holds only in-frame ones; the method was immunoSEQ multiplex PCR. The D gene and trimming were derived from the DNA, and the V and J assignments and clone size from that table. The repertoire holds tens of thousands of clones, with approximately 86% as singletons. Specimen: peripheral blood. The source is a human donor in a cohort sampled during active COVID-19. The donor label of this sample is uncertain.

The chain's CDR3 is CASSFRDRQETQYF. CDR3 sequence (DNA): TGTGCCAGCAGTTTTCGGGACAGACAAGAGACCCAGTACTTC. The chain carries TRBV28 and TRBJ2-5, with 7 bases fitting TRBD1. CDR3 length equals 14 residues. V was pared by 3 bases and J by 2 bases, with 3 bases of the junction left unmatched. Germline loops: CDR1 MDHEN, CDR2 SYDVKM. The full variable domain, rest sourced from reference TRBV28 and TRBJ2-5, is DVKVTQSSRYLVKRTGEKVFLECVQDMDHENMFWYRQDPGLGLRLIYFSYDVKMKEKGDIPEGYSVSREKKERFSLILESASTNQTSMYLCASSFRDRQETQYFGPGTRLLVL.